Listed below are T cell receptor beta chains from one sample, sequenced in a study of blood T cells in healthy people across ages. TCRdb reprocessed the 5' RACE reads via MiXCR and lists one record per CDR3 protein. The table has about 730,000 distinct CDR3 sequences, 35% to 45% seen once. The sequenced material came from blood. These receptors were taken from a woman aged 60-75 years in good health. The CDR3 runs from the conserved cysteine through the conserved F or W. Fields, in order: CDR3 protein, CDR3 DNA, D gene, clone size, J gene, V gene. A D gene is named only where the DNA matches it firmly. Some rows mark clone size as missing; the rest say once, few, many or name a class of expanded clone.

CASSIAQQGGGNQPQHF | TGTGCCAGTAGTATCGCCCAACAGGGAGGAGGCAATCAGCCCCAGCATTTT | NA | NA | TRBJ1-5 | TRBV19
CASRILGEQFF | TGTGCCAGCAGGATCTTGGGGGAGCAGTTCTTC | NA | NA | TRBJ2-1 | TRBV6-5
CAISEAEDFWGYTF | TGTGCCATCAGTGAGGCGGAGGACTTTTGGGGCTACACCTTC | NA | NA | TRBJ1-2 | TRBV10-3
CSARGLGGSVNEQYF | TGCAGTGCTAGGGGCCTCGGCGGGAGCGTCAACGAGCAGTACTTC | TRBD2 | few | TRBJ2-7 | TRBV20-1
CASREDRATYEQYF | TGTGCCAGCAGGGAGGACAGGGCTACCTACGAGCAGTACTTC | TRBD1 | few | TRBJ2-7 | TRBV6-2/TRBV6-3
CSVGSGGGSTEAFF | TGCAGCGTTGGTTCTGGGGGTGGGAGCACTGAAGCTTTCTTT | NA | NA | TRBJ1-1 | TRBV29-1
CASRGEDRSISGNEQFF | TGCGCCAGCCGGGGAGAGGACAGGTCAATTTCGGGCAATGAGCAGTTCTTC | TRBD1 | few | TRBJ2-1 | TRBV5-1
CASSHGLAGGASDTQYF | TGTGCCAGCAGCCACGGACTAGCGGGGGGGGCTTCAGATACGCAGTATTTT | TRBD2 | NA | TRBJ2-3 | TRBV3-1
CASSGGLEEHNEQFF | TGTGCCAGCAGTGGAGGACTGGAGGAGCACAATGAGCAGTTCTTC | NA | NA | TRBJ2-1 | TRBV6-1
CASSSWPTLETGAKNTQYF | TGTGCCAGCAGCTCCTGGCCGACTCTAGAAACGGGAGCCAAAAACACTCAGTACTTC | NA | NA | TRBJ2-4 | TRBV6-1
CATSKKGGTDTQYF | TGTGCCACCAGCAAAAAGGGCGGCACAGATACGCAGTATTTT | NA | NA | TRBJ2-3 | TRBV15
CASSGTSGGAETQYF | TGTGCCAGCAGTGGGACTAGCGGGGGGGCAGAGACCCAGTACTTC | TRBD2 | few | TRBJ2-5 | TRBV6-1
CASSAGNSGANVLTF | TGTGCCAGCAGCGCGGGGAACTCTGGGGCCAACGTCCTGACTTTC | NA | NA | TRBJ2-6 | TRBV9
CSATGSQETQYF | TGCAGTGCTACCGGATCCCAAGAGACCCAGTACTTC | NA | NA | TRBJ2-5 | TRBV20-1
CASSFAGDQETQFF | TGTGCCAGCAGTTTTGCGGGGGATCAAGAGACCCAGTTCTTC | TRBD2 | NA | TRBJ2-1 | TRBV6-2/TRBV6-3
CASSYGTSLRGDTQYF | TGTGCCAGCAGCTACGGGACTAGCCTTCGGGGGGATACGCAGTATTTT | TRBD2 | NA | TRBJ2-3 | TRBV2
CASSPGLTAGLADFSYEQYF | TGTGCCAGCTCACCAGGACTTACAGCGGGACTAGCGGATTTCTCCTACGAGCAGTACTTC | TRBD2 | few | TRBJ2-7 | TRBV18
CSATGLERGFSYNEQFF | TGCAGTGCTACCGGACTAGAGCGGGGTTTCTCCTACAATGAGCAGTTCTTC | TRBD2 | few | TRBJ2-1 | TRBV20-1
CSAPLGRDTQYF | TGCAGTGCCCCTCTGGGACGAGATACGCAGTATTTT | NA | few | TRBJ2-3 | TRBV20-1
CASSLGGGPGANVLTF | TGTGCCAGCAGCTTAGGAGGGGGCCCTGGGGCCAACGTCCTGACTTTC | TRBD1 | few | TRBJ2-6 | TRBV7-2
CASSSRDNNQPQHF | TGTGCCAGCAGTTCCCGGGACAACAATCAGCCCCAGCATTTT | NA | few | TRBJ1-5 | TRBV27
CASRDRRSYNEQFF | TGTGCCAGCAGGGACAGGCGCTCCTACAATGAGCAGTTCTTC | TRBD1 | NA | TRBJ2-1 | TRBV6-5
CASSTPPSDTQYF | TGTGCCAGCAGCACGCCACCGTCAGATACGCAGTATTTT | NA | few | TRBJ2-3 | TRBV9
CASSPNRASSYNEQFF | TGTGCCAGCAGCCCAAACCGGGCTAGCTCATACAATGAGCAGTTCTTC | NA | NA | TRBJ2-1 | TRBV6-5
CASSSFATTGSPLHF | TGTGCCAGCAGCTCCTTTGCCACGACGGGCTCACCCCTCCACTTT | NA | NA | TRBJ1-6 | TRBV5-6
CSAGQGQNYNEQFF | TGCAGTGCTGGACAGGGGCAAAACTACAATGAGCAGTTCTTC | TRBD1 | few | TRBJ2-1 | TRBV20-1
CASVQGITEAFF | TGTGCCAGCGTGCAGGGGATAACCGAAGCTTTCTTT | NA | few | TRBJ1-1 | TRBV12-3/TRBV12-4
CASSSTAGWSGYTF | TGCGCCAGCAGCTCCACCGCAGGGTGGAGCGGCTACACCTTC | NA | NA | TRBJ1-2 | TRBV5-1
CASSPWGTFYEQFF | TGTGCCAGCAGTCCGTGGGGGACATTCTATGAGCAGTTCTTC | NA | NA | TRBJ2-1 | TRBV11-1
CASSPQGQIRETQYF | TGCGCCAGCAGCCCTCAGGGACAGATCCGCGAGACCCAGTACTTC | TRBD1 | NA | TRBJ2-5 | TRBV5-1
CASSVAGDPGLGYEQYF | TGTGCCAGCAGCGTAGCTGGGGACCCCGGACTGGGTTACGAGCAGTACTTC | NA | NA | TRBJ2-7 | TRBV9
CSARDPENERFF | TGCAGTGCTAGAGATCCGGAGAATGAGCGGTTCTTC | NA | NA | TRBJ2-1 | TRBV20-1
CSASHRRSYEQYF | TGTAGTGCTAGTCACAGGCGTTCCTACGAGCAGTACTTC | NA | NA | TRBJ2-7 | TRBV20-1
CSVVRQEITDTQYF | TGCAGCGTTGTTAGGCAGGAGATTACAGATACGCAGTATTTT | NA | few | TRBJ2-3 | TRBV29-1
CASSSLLGKGSYEQYF | TGTGCCAGCAGTTCCCTCCTAGGGAAGGGCTCCTACGAGCAGTACTTC | NA | once | TRBJ2-7 | TRBV28
CSATPEETQYF | TGCAGTGCTACCCCGGAAGAGACCCAGTACTTC | NA | NA | TRBJ2-5 | TRBV20-1
CASSQGKLSEGETQYF | TGTGCCAGCAGCCAAGGAAAATTAAGCGAGGGAGAGACCCAGTACTTC | NA | NA | TRBJ2-5 | TRBV4-2
CSARDRALSYEQYF | TGCAGTGCTAGAGATCGGGCTCTCTCCTACGAGCAGTACTTC | NA | few | TRBJ2-7 | TRBV20-1
CASTNSGGAVADTQYF | TGCGCCAGCACGAATAGCGGGGGGGCCGTCGCAGATACGCAGTATTTT | TRBD2 | NA | TRBJ2-3 | TRBV5-1
CSAIRDFSYNEQFF | TGCAGTGCGATCCGGGACTTCTCCTACAATGAGCAGTTCTTC | NA | few | TRBJ2-1 | TRBV20-1
CASSIRGDTQYF | TGCGCCAGCTCAATTAGAGGAGATACGCAGTATTTT | NA | NA | TRBJ2-3 | TRBV4-3
CASSVGGSGSSYNEQFF | TGTGCCAGCAGCGTAGGAGGTAGCGGGAGCTCCTACAATGAGCAGTTCTTC | TRBD2 | few | TRBJ2-1 | TRBV9
CSVESPAGPYNEQFF | TGCAGCGTTGAAAGTCCAGCGGGGCCTTACAATGAGCAGTTCTTC | TRBD2 | few | TRBJ2-1 | TRBV29-1
CASSYQGQGIQYF | TGTGCCAGCAGTTACCAGGGACAGGGCATTCAGTACTTC | TRBD1 | few | TRBJ2-4 | TRBV6-5
CASSFPGGSSYNEQFF | TGTGCCAGCAGCTTCCCCGGGGGGAGCTCCTACAATGAGCAGTTCTTC | TRBD2 | few | TRBJ2-1 | TRBV7-2
CGVVLLAGYTDTQYF | TGCGGCGTTGTCCTTCTAGCGGGGTATACAGATACGCAGTATTTT | TRBD2 | NA | TRBJ2-3 | TRBV29-1
CASSDQHNQPQHF | TGTGCCAGCAGTGACCAGCACAATCAGCCCCAGCATTTT | NA | NA | TRBJ1-5 | TRBV6-2/TRBV6-3
CASSPQTRNEQYF | TGTGCCAGTAGCCCCCAGACTCGGAATGAGCAGTACTTC | NA | few | TRBJ2-5 | TRBV7-9
CATRDRGRDTQYF | TGTGCCACCCGGGACAGGGGCAGAGATACGCAGTATTTT | TRBD1 | few | TRBJ2-3 | TRBV6-1
CSARVDRSGYTF | TGCAGTGCTAGGGTGGACAGGAGCGGCTACACCTTC | TRBD1 | NA | TRBJ1-2 | TRBV20-1